Listed here is a single T cell receptor beta chain. Its antigen is not identified. This record comes from a study of PD-L1 blockade in urothelial cancer. Profiled with immunoSEQ multiplex PCR; TCRdb holds only in-frame clones, not every one. This sample yields roughly 120,000 clones, of which 80% to 90% are seen a single time; approximately 1.7% belongs to the top ten. Time point described: peripheral blood 6 weeks after treatment start. Points from the study as a whole: Pretreatment clonality of the blood TCR repertoire below the median was predictive of superior survival.

This receptor was obtained from a man in his 60s with urothelial cancer. The sample in question was PBMCs, obtained around atezolizumab (anti-PD-L1) treatment.

Here the CDR3 reads CASSAAGWLDYGYTF. The DNA of the CDR3 is TGTGCCAGTAGTGCGGCAGGGTGGTTGGACTATGGCTACACCTTC. This sequence joins TRBV19 and TRBJ1-2, with D tentatively TRBD1 (5 bases). Trimming removed 5 bases from V and 3 bases from J, with 16 bases in between. CDR1 LNHDA and CDR2 SQIVND come from the germline V gene (reference sequence). The CDR3 has 15 amino acids. Full variable domain (remainder filled in from reference TRBV19 and TRBJ1-2): DGGITQSPKYLFRKEGQNVTLSCEQNLNHDAMYWYRQDPGQGLRLIYYSQIVNDFQKGDIAEGYSVSREKKESFPLTVTSAQKNPTAFYLCASSAAGWLDYGYTFGSGTRLTVV.